This TCR beta chain is drawn from a study of blood T cells in healthy people across ages. Trimming pared 3 bases from V and 7 bases from J, leaving 16 bases between. From germline, CDR1 is SGHRS and CDR2 YFSETQ. The CDR3 is 14 amino acids. Together with a sample-barcoded 5' primer, a J-beta primer mix was included in a second PCR lasting about 7 to 12 cycles. Each CDR3 protein gets one entry after TCRdb re-called the 5' RACE reads with MiXCR. The data hold 700,000 to 800,000 distinct CDR3 sequences, with 40% to 45% observed a single time. V usage is TRBV5-1 and J usage is TRBJ1-2; D not resolved. Sequencing used blood. This receptor was identified in a woman aged 55-69 years in good health. CDR3 residues: CASSWAGLGGGYTF. CDR3 nucleotides: TGCGCCAGCAGCTGGGCCGGTTTGGGAGGTGGCTACACCTTC.